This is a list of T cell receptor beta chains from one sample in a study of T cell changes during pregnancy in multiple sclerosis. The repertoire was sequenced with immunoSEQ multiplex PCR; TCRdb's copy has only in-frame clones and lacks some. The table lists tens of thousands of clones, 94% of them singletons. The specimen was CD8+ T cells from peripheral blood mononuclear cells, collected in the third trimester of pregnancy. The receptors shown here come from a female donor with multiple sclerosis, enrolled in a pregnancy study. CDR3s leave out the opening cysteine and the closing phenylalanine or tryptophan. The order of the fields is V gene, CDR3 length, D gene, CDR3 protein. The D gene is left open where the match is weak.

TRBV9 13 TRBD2 ASSVAGTTNNEQF
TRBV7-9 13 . ASSGADSGANVLT
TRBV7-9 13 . ASSSSMGPYNEQF
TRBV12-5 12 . ASGLIGDYYGYT
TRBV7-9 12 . ASRSGTGLEKLF
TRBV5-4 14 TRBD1 ASSLELRTGGNEQY
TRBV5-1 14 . ASSLAAEGGRGGYT
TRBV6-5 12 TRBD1 ASSYSGTGHGYT
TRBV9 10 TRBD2 ASSVGASGPV
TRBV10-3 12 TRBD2 AITQRESNYEQY
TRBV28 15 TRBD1 ASSAPQGRQGSDEQF